This TCR beta chain was recovered during a study of control samples from healthy donors and cancer patients. Produced via immunoSEQ multiplex PCR; TCRdb's table is partial and in-frame only. The table includes around 150,000 clones, about 95% detected once. This sequence originates from a man between 60 and 75 years old with colorectal cancer. The sequencing sample was made of PBMCs.

In DNA form, the CDR3 reads TGTGCCAGCAGTTTCCCCGGGGAGCTGTTTTTT. Encoded protein: CASSFPGELFF. The V and J genes are TRBV12-3 or TRBV12-4 and TRBJ2-2, with D uncertain. CDR3 length equals 11 residues. The V gene lost 3 bases and the J gene lost 6 bases, with 2 bases spanning the gap.